This T cell receptor (beta chain) was sequenced during a study of blood T cell repertoires in COVID-19. Study-wide background: Sources were T cells, B-cell-depleted T cells, or PBMCs; the material itself was cDNA or gDNA.

Sequencing used immunoSEQ multiplex PCR; TCRdb keeps in-frame clones, though not all of them. The data contain about 520,000 clones, 70% to 90% of them singletons. The TCR sequence derives from a human donor in a cohort sampled during active COVID-19. The sample consisted of peripheral blood.

CDR3 loop: CASSPSGQMNTEAFF. DNA for the CDR3: TGTGCCAGCAGCCCCTCCGGACAGATGAACACTGAAGCTTTCTTT. The chain carries TRBV7-2 and TRBJ1-1; D possibly corresponds to TRBD1 (6 bases). This CDR3 contains 15 residues. Per the germline V gene, CDR1 is SGHTA and CDR2 is FQGNSA. Trimming stripped 5 bases from V and 0 bases from J, with 13 bases between.